This is a list of T cell receptor beta chains from one sample in a study of OX40 agonist ivuxolimab in advanced cancers. Sequencing was performed with immunoSEQ multiplex PCR; in TCRdb, only in-frame clones are kept and a portion is missing. Among some 25,000 clones listed, 85% to 90% were seen once. The sequences come from CD4+ or CD8+ T cells sorted from blood, collected in a trial of the OX40 agonist ivuxolimab. These receptor sequences come from an adult with an advanced solid tumor such as melanoma, head and neck, liver or kidney cancer. Each CDR3 is given with its conserved first and last residue.

v_gene	j_gene	CDR3aa
TRBV7-9	TRBJ1-2	CASSSGTSDGYTF
TRBV21-1	TRBJ2-1	CASSKDLIGAGVMDNEQFF
TRBV6-5	TRBJ1-1	CASSYMDRGTEAFF
TRBV29-1	TRBJ2-3	CSVERGAWTDTQYF
TRBV6-1	TRBJ2-7	CASSDHNSYEQYF
TRBV11-2	TRBJ2-3	CASSLDGGADTQYF
TRBV7-9	TRBJ2-1	CASSMLAGGYDEQFF
TRBV10-3	TRBJ2-2	CASWTGMDGELFF
TRBV7-9	-	CASSPVPGLGVYEQYF
TRBV10-1	TRBJ1-1	CASSDPGQGATEAFF
TRBV7-3	TRBJ2-1	CASSIAGEQTNEQFF
TRBV23-1	TRBJ2-6	CASSRLPQQSRANVLTF
TRBV4-2	TRBJ2-1	CASSQDRSVNEQFF
TRBV29-1	TRBJ2-1	CSVPLGDSYNEQFF
TRBV27	TRBJ2-7	CASSPIQGANEQYF
TRBV5-4	TRBJ2-5	CASSLELAGGRETQYF
TRBV6-1	TRBJ2-7	CASSEWASEQGVAYEQYF
TRBV5-4	TRBJ2-4	CASSIGGIQYF
TRBV6-5	TRBJ2-3	CASSYGTDTQYF
TRBV9	TRBJ1-2	CASSTDGYGYTF
TRBV2	TRBJ1-5	CASSPLNQPQHF
TRBV11-3	TRBJ2-3	CASSWSAAHTDTQYF
TRBV6-5	TRBJ2-7	CASSLLGTPFEQYF
TRBV10-2	TRBJ1-5	CASSSSGNQPQHF
TRBV7-9	TRBJ1-2	CASSLPSTYGYTF
TRBV13	TRBJ2-5	CASSGGATQETQYF
TRBV6-6	TRBJ1-4	CASSATNEKLFF
TRBV5-4	TRBJ1-1	CASSSMNTEAFF
TRBV4-1	TRBJ2-2	CASRNSGEARGELFF
TRBV19	TRBJ2-7	CASSWGTGGYEQYF
TRBV4-1	TRBJ1-3	CASSQDGGDSLSSGNTIYF
TRBV4-1	TRBJ2-1	CASSHPSGGTNEQFF
TRBV4-2	TRBJ1-1	CASSQHRDRVEAFF
TRBV6-5	TRBJ1-2	CASRRDRGPYGYTF
TRBV10-2	TRBJ2-1	CASSEIVGGLNEQFF
TRBV15	TRBJ2-7	CATSRGFGGAFYEQYF
TRBV7-9	TRBJ2-5	CASSNRGIQETQYF
TRBV5-6	TRBJ2-3	CASSPMGGGTDTQYF
TRBV7-8	TRBJ2-7	CASSFDRGPYEQYF
TRBV27	TRBJ1-1	CASRTGNTEAFF
TRBV27	TRBJ1-2	CASSPRQGSHYGYTF
TRBV7-9	TRBJ2-7	CASSLKQLAPKPYEQYF
TRBV7-2	TRBJ1-1	CASSLGQSNTEAFF